This record concerns one T cell receptor beta chain sequence. The antigen remains unidentified. The study ran its PCR with 60 Vbeta and 13 Jbeta primers. Sequenced by immunoSEQ multiplex PCR; TCRdb stores in-frame clones only, minus some. The sample consists of around 150,000 clones, approximately 62% of them appearing once. This entry is derived from a study of cytomegalovirus exposure and HLA in healthy donors. Study outcomes and limitations: In vitro confirmation showed three CMV-associated chains to be CMV antigen specific.

With V trimmed by 6 bases and J by 6 bases, 9 bases remained unmatched. The CDR3 consists of 15 residues. Per the germline V gene, CDR1 is KGHSH and CDR2 is LQKENI. J is TRBJ2-2 and V is TRBV18, with 8 bases that match TRBD1. This receptor was identified in a human donor in good health. Material: PBMCs. CDR3 in amino acids: CASSLDRELAGELFF. Written as DNA, the CDR3 is TGTGCCAGCTCTTTGGACAGGGAGTTGGCCGGGGAGCTGTTTTTT.